The clone carrying this T cell receptor (beta chain) has just one count. The length of the CDR3 is 17 residues. Trimming took 4 bases from V and 9 from J; bases not matched to a gene: 14. Per germline, CDR1 SGHKS and CDR2 YYEKEE (reference sequence). This library used roughly 400 ng RNA and molecular barcoded adaptors spanning alpha/delta and beta/gamma chains. TCRdb independently ran MiXCR on the reads; one entry per CDR3 protein. The sample lists about 93,000 distinct CDR3 sequences, 20% to 25% occurring once. This entry comes from a study of read filtering for tumor transcriptome and immune sequencing. The wider study: By R-ISS, stages I, II and III held around 8, 16 and 7 patients.

Bone marrow was sampled from every patient at the time of active disease. The genes are TRBV5-5 and TRBJ2-4; 12 bases match TRBD2. The origin of this receptor is a donor aged 40 or older with multiple myeloma. Sequences were obtained from a population of CD138-negative cells sorted from bone marrow. The CDR3 region has the DNA TGTGCCAGCAGCCCCCAGCCTAGCGGGGGGGCAGGGTCCATTCAGTACTTC. The encoded protein is CASSPQPSGGAGSIQYF.